This TCR beta chain came from a study of shared clonotypes between healthy human individuals. The germline V and J ends were trimmed by 1 base and 6 bases, with 13 bases remaining between them. The germline gives CDR1 LGHNA, CDR2 YSLEER. CDR3 length equals 15 residues. Terminally differentiated effector memory CD45RA+ cells were left out of the naive CD8 fraction, which was CD45RO-negative and positively selected for CCR7. TCRdb keeps only in-frame clones here, not all; method: immunoSEQ multiplex PCR. The repertoire holds more than 2 million clones, with approximately 94% as singletons. This TCR came from a man in his late teens or twenties in good health. The specimen sequenced was naive CD8+ T cells sorted from blood. The rearrangement links TRBV4-3 to TRBJ2-1; D may be TRBD1 or TRBD2 (5 bases each). The CDR3, as DNA: TGCGCCAGCAGCCAAGGCTGGGGCGGGCGCAATGAGCAGTTCTTC. Translating gives CASSQGWGGRNEQFF.